The clone carrying this T cell receptor beta chain occurred many times. Its target is unknown. From the reads, TCRdb called clonotypes with MiXCR, one entry per CDR3 protein. The sample has about 130,000 distinct CDR3 sequences, 7.5% to 9% seen once. These data originate in a study of T cell repertoires in cytomegalovirus infection. Looking at the study overall: Signatures in public TCR beta sequences pointed to both CMV infection and matching HLA type. Study-wide points: The cumulative frequency of public TCR beta families identified carriers of CMV plus the relevant HLA. Clonotypes of TCR beta that were HLA-C-restricted and CMV-specific dominated the ex vivo response.

The CDR3 extends over 14 amino acids. Germline CDR1 is MNHNY and CDR2 is SVGAGI (reference sequence). V lost 6 bases and J lost 1, with 12 bases in between. This clonotype originated in a human donor in good health (CMV status not recorded). Some clones in this sample may be carry-over from other donors' samples. This chain uses TRBV6-6 with TRBJ2-5, with D tentatively TRBD2 (6 bases). Sequencing was carried out using PBMCs. The CDR3 region has the DNA TGTGCCAGCAGAAGTGCGGGGAGCCAAGAGACCCAGTACTTC. Amino acids: CASRSAGSQETQYF.